This T cell receptor (beta chain) is drawn from a study of PD-1 blockade in classical Hodgkin lymphoma. About the study: Administration of nivolumab to patients was at 3 mg/kg intravenously every 2 weeks. Study-wide findings and caveats: CD4+ TCR diversity, unlike CD8+, climbed significantly by C4D1. Patients were excluded if nivolumab began under 1 year after ASCT (the autologous transplant). A reduction in baseline TCR diversity was reportedly seen in newly diagnosed patients relative to healthy donors.

This clone has a single count. Its specificity is not known. Time point given: cycle 4 day 1 (C4D1), after less than 7 weeks of nivolumab. The patients all showed relapse after autologous stem cell transplantation, while their brentuximab vedotin exposure varied. Only in-frame clones appear in the TCRdb table, and some are missing; sequencing was by immunoSEQ multiplex PCR. Counted here are more than 75,000 clones, approximately 94% occurring once; the ten biggest clones make up 2%. This CDR3 has 14 amino acids. Trimming left V 3 bases short and J 2 bases short, with 11 bases between. Germline lookup yields CDR1 LNHDA and CDR2 SQIVND (reference sequence).

V gene TRBV19 combines with J gene TRBJ2-7, with a possible D match to TRBD2 (6 bases). The sequences come from peripheral blood mononuclear cells (PBMCs), collected before the fourth cycle of nivolumab. The TCR sequence derives from a human donor with classical Hodgkin lymphoma. The CDR3 reads CASSIGTDTYEQYF. The CDR3 DNA follows: TGTGCCAGTAGTATCGGGACTGACACCTACGAGCAGTACTTC.